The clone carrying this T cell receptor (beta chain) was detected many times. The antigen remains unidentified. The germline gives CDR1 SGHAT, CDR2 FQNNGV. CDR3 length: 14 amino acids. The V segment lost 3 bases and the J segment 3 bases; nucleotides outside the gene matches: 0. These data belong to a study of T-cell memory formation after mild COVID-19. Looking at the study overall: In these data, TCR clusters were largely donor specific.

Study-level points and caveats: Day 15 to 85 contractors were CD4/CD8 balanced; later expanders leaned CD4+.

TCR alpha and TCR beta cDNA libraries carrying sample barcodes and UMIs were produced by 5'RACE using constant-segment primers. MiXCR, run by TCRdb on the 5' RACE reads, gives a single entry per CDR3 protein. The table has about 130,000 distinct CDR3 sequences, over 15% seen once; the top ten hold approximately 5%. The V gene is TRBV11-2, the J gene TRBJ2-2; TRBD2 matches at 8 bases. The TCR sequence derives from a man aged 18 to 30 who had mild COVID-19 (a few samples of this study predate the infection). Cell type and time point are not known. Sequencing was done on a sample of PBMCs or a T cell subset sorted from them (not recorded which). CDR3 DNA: TGTGCCAGCAGCTTCGGGGGGGACACCGGGGAGCTGTTTTTT. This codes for CASSFGGDTGELFF.